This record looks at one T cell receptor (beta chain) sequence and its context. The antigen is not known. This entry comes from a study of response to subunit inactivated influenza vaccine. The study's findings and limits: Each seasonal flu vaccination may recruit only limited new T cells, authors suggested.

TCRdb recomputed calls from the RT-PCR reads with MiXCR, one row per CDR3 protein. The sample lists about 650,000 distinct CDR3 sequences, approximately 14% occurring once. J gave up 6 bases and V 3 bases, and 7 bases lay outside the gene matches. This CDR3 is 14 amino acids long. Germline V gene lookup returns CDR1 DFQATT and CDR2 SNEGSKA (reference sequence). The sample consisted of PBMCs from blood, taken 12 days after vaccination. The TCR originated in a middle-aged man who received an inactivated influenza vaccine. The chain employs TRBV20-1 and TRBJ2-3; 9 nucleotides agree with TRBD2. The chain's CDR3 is CSASLASGADTQYF. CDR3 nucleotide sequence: TGCAGTGCTAGTTTGGCTAGCGGGGCGGATACGCAGTATTTT.